This T cell receptor (beta chain) was retrieved from a study of CD8 T cells in ankylosing spondylitis. General study points: Disease-linked clones proved CD8+ and comparatively uncommon in peripheral blood. Blood of patients with ankylosing spondylitis appeared to be characterized by a TCR beta motif of eight highly homologous variants. Disease-associated clones were reportedly significantly overrepresented in matched ankylosing spondylitis synovial fluid.

Trimming pared 10 bases from V and 3 bases from J, leaving 13 bases between. Germline loops: CDR1 MNHNY, CDR2 SVGAGI (reference sequence). This CDR3 region has 13 residues. Each TCR beta library was made by quantitative 5'-RACE that incorporated molecular barcodes. TCRdb passed the 5' RACE reads through MiXCR, listing each CDR3 protein once. The profile shows fewer than 450,000 distinct CDR3 sequences, roughly 17% of them singletons. Remarks on this clonotype: Its antigen is still unknown.

The sample consisted of blood, either unsorted or a sorted T cell fraction (not recorded which). This receptor was obtained from a male donor with ankylosing spondylitis. The J gene is TRBJ1-5, the V gene TRBV6-6, with D possibly being TRBD1 (5 bases). The CDR3 sequence: CANSDSYNQPQHF. For the CDR3, the DNA is TGTGCCAACTCTGACAGTTACAATCAGCCCCAGCATTTT.